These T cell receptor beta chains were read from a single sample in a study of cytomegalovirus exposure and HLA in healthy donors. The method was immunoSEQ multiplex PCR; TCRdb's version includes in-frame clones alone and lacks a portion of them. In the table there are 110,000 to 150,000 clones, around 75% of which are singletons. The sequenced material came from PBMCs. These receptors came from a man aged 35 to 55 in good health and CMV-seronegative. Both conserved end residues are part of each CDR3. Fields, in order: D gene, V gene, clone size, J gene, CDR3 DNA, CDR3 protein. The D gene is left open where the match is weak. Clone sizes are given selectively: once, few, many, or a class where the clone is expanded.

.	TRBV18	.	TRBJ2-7	TGTGCCAGCTCACCACCGGTCCGTCGGGACGAGCAGTACTTC	CASSPPVRRDEQYF
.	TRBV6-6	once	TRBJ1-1	TGTGCCAGCAGTTACTCGGGCAGGGGCACTGAAGCTTTCTTT	CASSYSGRGTEAFF
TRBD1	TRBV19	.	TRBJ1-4	TGTGCCACCGGTCCGGGGACAGGTGAAAAACTGTTTTTT	CATGPGTGEKLFF
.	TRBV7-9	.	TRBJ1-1	TGTGCCAGCAGCTTTTTCATGAACACTGAAGCTTTCTTT	CASSFFMNTEAFF
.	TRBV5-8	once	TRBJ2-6	TGTGCCAGCAGCTACAGGGCCTGGGGTGGGGCCAACGTCCTGACTTTC	CASSYRAWGGANVLTF
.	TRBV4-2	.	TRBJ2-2	TGTGCCAGCAGCCCCCTAGGGGCCCTCACCGGGGAGCTGTTTTTT	CASSPLGALTGELFF
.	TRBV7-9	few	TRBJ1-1	TGTGCCAGCAGCTTAGCGCCGGGGATAGGCGCCGAAGCTTTCTTT	CASSLAPGIGAEAFF
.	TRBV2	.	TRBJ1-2	TGTGCCAGCAGGGATCACAGGCCAGATAACTATGGCTACACCTTC	CASRDHRPDNYGYTF
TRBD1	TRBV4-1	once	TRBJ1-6	TGCGCCAGCAGCCAAGGGGAGGCAGGGGGTACCTCCTATAATTCACCCCTCCACTTT	CASSQGEAGGTSYNSPLHF
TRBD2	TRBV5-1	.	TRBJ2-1	TGCGCCAGCAGCTGGGGACTAGCGGGGTCCTACAATGAGCAGTTCTTC	CASSWGLAGSYNEQFF
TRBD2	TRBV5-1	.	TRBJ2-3	TGCGCCAGTTACTCCCCGGGGGGGGCAGATACGCAGTATTTT	CASYSPGGADTQYF
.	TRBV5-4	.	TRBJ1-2	TGTGCCAGCAGCCCACCTCCGCCAGGAACCCAATATGGCTACACCTTC	CASSPPPPGTQYGYTF
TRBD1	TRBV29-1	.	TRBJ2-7	TGCAGCGTAACCCCCAGAATAACAGGGGGCGTGGACGAGCAGTACTTC	CSVTPRITGGVDEQYF
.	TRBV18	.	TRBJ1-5	TGTGCCAGCTCACCACCCGGTCGGAGCAATCAGCCCCAGCATTTT	CASSPPGRSNQPQHF
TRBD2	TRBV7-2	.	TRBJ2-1	TGTGCCAGCAGCTTAGCGGGAGGGTTCAATGAGCAGTTCTTC	CASSLAGGFNEQFF
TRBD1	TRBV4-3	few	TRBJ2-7	TGCGCCAGCAGCCAAGACAGGGGGCGAGAGCAGTACTTC	CASSQDRGREQYF
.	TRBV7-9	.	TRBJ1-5	TGTGCCAGCAGCTTCGGTTTATTGAGGGGGAGCAATCAGCCCCAGCATTTT	CASSFGLLRGSNQPQHF
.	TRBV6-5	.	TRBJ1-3	TGTGCCAGCAGTTACCGGGGGACCTCTGGAAACACCATATATTTT	CASSYRGTSGNTIYF
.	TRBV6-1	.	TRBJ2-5	TGTGCCAGCAGTGAAGGACCAGGGTTGGAGACCCAGTACTTC	CASSEGPGLETQYF
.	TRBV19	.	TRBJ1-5	TGTGCCAGTACCCCAGTCCGGGGTGGGCCCCAGCATTTT	CASTPVRGGPQHF
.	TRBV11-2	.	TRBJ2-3	TGTGCCAGCAGCTTATTTGGCGGCTTTGGGGATACGCAGTATTTT	CASSLFGGFGDTQYF
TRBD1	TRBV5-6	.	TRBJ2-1	TGTGCCAGCAGTCAGGACAGGGTACTATACAATGAGCAGTTCTTC	CASSQDRVLYNEQFF
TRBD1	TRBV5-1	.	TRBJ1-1	TGCGCCAGCAGCTCGGGACAGCCGAACACTGAAGCTTTCTTT	CASSSGQPNTEAFF
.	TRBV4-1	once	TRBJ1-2	TGCGCCAGCAGCCAATTTTTCGGACAGTATGGCTACACCTTC	CASSQFFGQYGYTF
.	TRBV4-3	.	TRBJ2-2	TGCGCCAGCAGCCAAGAAGGAGGGTTGAACACCGGGGAGCTGTTTTTT	CASSQEGGLNTGELFF
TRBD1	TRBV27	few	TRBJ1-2	TGTGCCAGCACAAGCCGGGACAGTGGATGTGGCTACACCTTC	CASTSRDSGCGYTF
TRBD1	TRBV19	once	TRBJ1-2	TGTGCCAGTAGTATAGATTTGCGGACAGGGGCCAACTATGGCTACACCTTC	CASSIDLRTGANYGYTF
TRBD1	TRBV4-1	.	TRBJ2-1	TGCGCCAGCAGCTTGGGACAGGGGGCGGGAGAGCAGTTCTTC	CASSLGQGAGEQFF
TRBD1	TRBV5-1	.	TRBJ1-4	TGCGCCAGCAGCACCGGGACAGGATATGAAAAACTGTTTTTT	CASSTGTGYEKLFF
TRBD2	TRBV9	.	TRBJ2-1	TGTGCCAGCAGCGTAGCTGGTACTAGCGGGGGCAATGAGCAGTTCTTC	CASSVAGTSGGNEQFF
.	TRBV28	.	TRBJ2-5	TGTGCCAGCAGTTTAGGTTTTAAGCGGGAGACCCAGTACTTC	CASSLGFKRETQYF
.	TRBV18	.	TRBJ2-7	TGTGCCAGCTCACCAGAGCGGACGAATTACGAGCAGTACTTC	CASSPERTNYEQYF
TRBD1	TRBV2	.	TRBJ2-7	TGTGCCAGCAGGGGCCGGGACAGGGCCTACGAGCAGTACTTC	CASRGRDRAYEQYF
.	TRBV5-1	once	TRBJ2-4	TGCGCCAGCAGCCCTGGGGGGGCCAAAAACATTCAGTACTTC	CASSPGGAKNIQYF
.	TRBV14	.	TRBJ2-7	TGTGCCAGCAGCCCTTCCGGGACAAAGACCTACGAGCAGTACTTC	CASSPSGTKTYEQYF
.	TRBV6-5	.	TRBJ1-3	TGTGCCAGCAGACGAACAGCCTCTGGAAACACCATATATTTT	CASRRTASGNTIYF